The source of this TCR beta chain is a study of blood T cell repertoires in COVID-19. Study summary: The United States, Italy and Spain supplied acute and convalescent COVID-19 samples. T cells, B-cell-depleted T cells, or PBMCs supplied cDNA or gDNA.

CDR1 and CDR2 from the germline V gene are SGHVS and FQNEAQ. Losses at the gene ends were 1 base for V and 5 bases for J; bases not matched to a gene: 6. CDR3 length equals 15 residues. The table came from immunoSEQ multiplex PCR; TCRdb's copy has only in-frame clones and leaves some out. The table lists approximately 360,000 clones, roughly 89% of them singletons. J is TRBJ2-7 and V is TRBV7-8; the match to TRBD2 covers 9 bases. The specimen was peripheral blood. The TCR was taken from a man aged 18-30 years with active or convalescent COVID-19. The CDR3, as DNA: TGTGCCAGCAGCTTAGTAAGGCGGGGGGGCCACGAGCAGTACTTC. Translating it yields CASSLVRRGGHEQYF.